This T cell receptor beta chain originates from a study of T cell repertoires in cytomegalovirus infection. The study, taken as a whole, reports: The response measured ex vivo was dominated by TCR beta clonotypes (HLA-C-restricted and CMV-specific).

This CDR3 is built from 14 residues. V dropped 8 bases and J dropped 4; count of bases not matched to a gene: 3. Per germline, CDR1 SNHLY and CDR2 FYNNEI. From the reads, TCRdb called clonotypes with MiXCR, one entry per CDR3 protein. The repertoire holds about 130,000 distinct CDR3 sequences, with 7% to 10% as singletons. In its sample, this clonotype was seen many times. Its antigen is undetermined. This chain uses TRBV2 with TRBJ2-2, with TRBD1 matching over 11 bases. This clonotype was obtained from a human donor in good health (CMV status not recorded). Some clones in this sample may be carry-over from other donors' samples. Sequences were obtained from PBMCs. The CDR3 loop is CASEGTGGTGELFF. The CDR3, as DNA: TGTGCCAGCGAAGGGACAGGGGGCACCGGGGAGCTGTTTTTT.